The next 2 T cell receptor beta chains were all read from a single sample in a study of response to subunit inactivated influenza vaccine. One entry per CDR3 protein, called by TCRdb with MiXCR from the RT-PCR reads. Seen here are about 700,000 distinct CDR3 sequences, around 14% observed once, and the top ten hold roughly 10%. The sequencing used PBMCs from blood, collected 12 days after vaccination. Source of these receptors: a man between 50 and 59 years old who received an inactivated influenza vaccine.

This clonotype has only a few counts. The chain employs TRBV11-1 and TRBJ2-1; 7 nucleotides match TRBD1. Germline CDR1 is SGHAT and CDR2 is FQDESV (reference sequence). There are 12 residues in the CDR3. Trimming cost V 4 bases and J 8 bases; bases outside gene matches: 2. CDR3 sequence (DNA): TGTGCCAGCAGCTCCGGACAGGATGAGCAGTTCTTC. It is translated as CASSSGQDEQFF.

The rearrangement joins TRBV6-2 or TRBV6-3 to TRBJ2-5, with 7 bases lining up with TRBD1. The CDR3 is 16 amino acids. After removal of 6 bases from V and 5 bases from J, the junction contained 15 bases not matched to a gene. CDR1 is MNHEY and CDR2 is SVGEGT in the germline V gene. CDR3 loop: CASSRPTGKIGETQYF. For the CDR3, the DNA is TGTGCCAGCAGCAGACCGACAGGGAAGATCGGGGAGACCCAGTACTTC.